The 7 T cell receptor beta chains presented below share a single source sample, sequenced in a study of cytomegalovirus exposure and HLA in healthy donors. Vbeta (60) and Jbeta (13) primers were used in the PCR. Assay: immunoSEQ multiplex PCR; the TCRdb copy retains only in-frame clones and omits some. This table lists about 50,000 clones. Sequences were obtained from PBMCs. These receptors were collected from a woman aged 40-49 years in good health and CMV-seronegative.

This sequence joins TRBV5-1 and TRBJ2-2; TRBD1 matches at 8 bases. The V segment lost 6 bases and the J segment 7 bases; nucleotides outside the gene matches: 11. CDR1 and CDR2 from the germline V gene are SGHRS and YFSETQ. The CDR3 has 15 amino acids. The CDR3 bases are TGCGCCAGCATAACCGGGACAGGCGTCGACGGGGAGCTGTTTTTT. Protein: CASITGTGVDGELFF.

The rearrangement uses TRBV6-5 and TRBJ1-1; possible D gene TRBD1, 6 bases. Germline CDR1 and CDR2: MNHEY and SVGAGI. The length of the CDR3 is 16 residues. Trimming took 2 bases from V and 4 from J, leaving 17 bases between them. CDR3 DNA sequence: TGTGCCAGCAGTTACCCGTACGGGGGAGGGGGCACTGAAGCTTTCTTT. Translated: CASSYPYGGGGTEAFF.

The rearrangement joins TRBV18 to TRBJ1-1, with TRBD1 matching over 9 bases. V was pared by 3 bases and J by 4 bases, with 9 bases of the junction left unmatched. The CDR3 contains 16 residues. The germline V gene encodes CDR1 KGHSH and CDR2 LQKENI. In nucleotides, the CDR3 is TGTGCCAGCTCACCCCCCGGGACAGGGAGGAGCACTGAAGCTTTCTTT. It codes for CASSPPGTGRSTEAFF.

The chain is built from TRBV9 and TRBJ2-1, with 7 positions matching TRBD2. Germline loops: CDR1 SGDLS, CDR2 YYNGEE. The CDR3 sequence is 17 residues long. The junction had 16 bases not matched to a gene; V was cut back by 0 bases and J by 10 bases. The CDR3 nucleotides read TGTGCCAGCAGCGTAGTCTCGGGCGGGAGTTCCCTCGGGGAGCAGTTCTTC. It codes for CASSVVSGGSSLGEQFF.

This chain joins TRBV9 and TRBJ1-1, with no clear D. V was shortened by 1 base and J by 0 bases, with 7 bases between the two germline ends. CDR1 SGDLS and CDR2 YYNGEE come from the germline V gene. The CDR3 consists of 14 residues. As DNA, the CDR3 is TGTGCCAGCAGCGTATCGGGAATGAACACTGAAGCTTTCTTT. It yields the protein CASSVSGMNTEAFF.

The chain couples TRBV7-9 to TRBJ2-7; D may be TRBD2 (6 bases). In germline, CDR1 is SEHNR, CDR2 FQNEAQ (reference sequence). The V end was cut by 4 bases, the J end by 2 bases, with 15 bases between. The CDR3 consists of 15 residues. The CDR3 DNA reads TGTGCCAGCAGCTCAGGACGGGAGATCGCCTACGAGCAGTACTTC. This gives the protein CASSSGREIAYEQYF.

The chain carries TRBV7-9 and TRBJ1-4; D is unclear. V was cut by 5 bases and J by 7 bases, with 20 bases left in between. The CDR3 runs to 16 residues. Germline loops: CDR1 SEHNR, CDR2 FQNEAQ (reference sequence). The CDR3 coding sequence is TGTGCCAGCAGCCCGACACCTGGTAAGCTTTTTGAAAAACTGTTTTTT. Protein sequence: CASSPTPGKLFEKLFF.